Given below is one TCR beta chain in context. Amplification used 60 Vbeta primers and 13 Jbeta primers. The protocol was immunoSEQ multiplex PCR, while the TCRdb copy is restricted to in-frame clones and leaves out a portion. The sample holds roughly 150,000 clones; 82% are singletons and the top ten take approximately 8%. The data derive from a study of cytomegalovirus exposure and HLA in healthy donors. CDR3 size: 14 residues. V was clipped by 4 bases and J by 9 bases, with 19 bases between them. Germline V gene data show CDR1 as SGHRS and CDR2 as YFSETQ. Material for sequencing was PBMCs. The genes are TRBV5-1 and TRBJ1-1, with D possibly being TRBD1 (6 bases). The clonotype comes from a male donor in good health and CMV-seropositive. CDR3 DNA sequence: TGCGCCAGCAGCCCCAGTCGACAGGTTGGGAAAGCTTTCTTT. This sequence encodes CASSPSRQVGKAFF.